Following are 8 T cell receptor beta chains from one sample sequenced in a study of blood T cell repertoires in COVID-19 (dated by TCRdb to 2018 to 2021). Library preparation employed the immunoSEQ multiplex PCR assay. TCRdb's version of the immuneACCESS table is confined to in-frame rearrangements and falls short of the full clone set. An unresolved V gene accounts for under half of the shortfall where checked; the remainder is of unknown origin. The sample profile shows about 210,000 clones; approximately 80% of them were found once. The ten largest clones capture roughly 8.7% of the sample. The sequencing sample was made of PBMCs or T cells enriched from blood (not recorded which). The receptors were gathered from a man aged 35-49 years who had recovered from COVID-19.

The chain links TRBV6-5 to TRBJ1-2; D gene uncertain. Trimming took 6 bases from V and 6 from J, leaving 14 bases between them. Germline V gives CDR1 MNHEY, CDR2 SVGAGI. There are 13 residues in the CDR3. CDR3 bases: TGTGCCAGCAGCTCCGAAATCTATGATGGCTACACCTTC. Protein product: CASSSEIYDGYTF.

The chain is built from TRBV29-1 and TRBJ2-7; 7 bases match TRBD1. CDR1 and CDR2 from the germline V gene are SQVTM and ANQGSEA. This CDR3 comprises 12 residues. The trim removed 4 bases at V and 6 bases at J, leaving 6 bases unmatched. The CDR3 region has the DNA TGCAGCGTTGGGCAGGGGGTGGGCGAGCAGTACTTC. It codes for CSVGQGVGEQYF.

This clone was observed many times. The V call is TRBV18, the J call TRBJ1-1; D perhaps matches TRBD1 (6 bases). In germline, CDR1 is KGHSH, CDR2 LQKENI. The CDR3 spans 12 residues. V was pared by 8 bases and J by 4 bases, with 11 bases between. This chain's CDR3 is CASATGSTEAFF. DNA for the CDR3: TGTGCCAGCGCCACAGGGAGCACTGAAGCTTTCTTT.

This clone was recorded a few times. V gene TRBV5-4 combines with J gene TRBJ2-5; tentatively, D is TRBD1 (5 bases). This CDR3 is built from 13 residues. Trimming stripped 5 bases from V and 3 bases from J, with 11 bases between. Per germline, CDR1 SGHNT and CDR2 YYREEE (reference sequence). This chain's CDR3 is CASSPDREETQYF. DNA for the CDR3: TGTGCCAGCAGTCCTGACAGAGAAGAGACCCAGTACTTC.

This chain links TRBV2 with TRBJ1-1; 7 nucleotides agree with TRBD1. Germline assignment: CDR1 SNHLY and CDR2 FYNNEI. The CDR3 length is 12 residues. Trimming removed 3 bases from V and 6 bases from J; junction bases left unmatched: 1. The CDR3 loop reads CASSDRGAEAFF. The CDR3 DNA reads TGTGCCAGCAGTGACAGGGGGGCTGAAGCTTTCTTT.

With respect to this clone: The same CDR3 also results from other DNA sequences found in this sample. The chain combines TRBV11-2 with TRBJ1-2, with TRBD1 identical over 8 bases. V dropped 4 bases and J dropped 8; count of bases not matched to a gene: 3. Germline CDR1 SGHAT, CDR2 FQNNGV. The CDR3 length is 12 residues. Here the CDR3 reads CASSSAGGGYTF. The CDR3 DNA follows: TGTGCCAGCAGCTCGGCAGGGGGCGGCTACACCTTC.

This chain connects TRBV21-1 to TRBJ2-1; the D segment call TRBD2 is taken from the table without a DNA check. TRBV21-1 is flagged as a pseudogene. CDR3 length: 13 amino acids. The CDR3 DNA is TGTGCCAGCAGCAAAGACGGGGACAATGAGCAGTTCTTC. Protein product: CASSKDGDNEQFF.

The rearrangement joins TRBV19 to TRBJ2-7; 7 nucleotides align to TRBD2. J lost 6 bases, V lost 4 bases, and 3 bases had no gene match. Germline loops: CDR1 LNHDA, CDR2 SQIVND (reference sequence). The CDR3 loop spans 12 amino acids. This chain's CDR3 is CASSRGGFEQYF. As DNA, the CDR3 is TGTGCCAGTAGTAGGGGGGGGTTCGAGCAGTACTTC.